This T cell receptor (beta chain) came from a study of CD8 T cells in Susac syndrome. An input of about 0.45 to 1 ug of RNA was subjected to reverse transcription using random hexamers. An immunoSEQ multiplex PCR generated amplified TCR beta CDR3 products spanning 54 Vbeta and 13 Jbeta. TCRdb analysed the immunoSEQ multiplex PCR reads with MiXCR anew, one entry per CDR3 protein. The data show 55,000 to 70,000 distinct CDR3 sequences, around 95% seen once. CDR3 size: 17 residues. Germline V CDR1 and CDR2: SGHVS, FQNEAQ. The V gene lost 5 bases and the J gene lost 4 bases, with 22 bases spanning the gap.

The sequence was collected from a human donor in good health. The rearrangement links TRBV7-8 to TRBJ2-3; perhaps TRBD2 as D (6 bases). The sequenced material came from CD8+ T cells from PBMCs. CDR3 sequence: CASSPGGWGGLADTQYF. The CDR3 DNA follows: TGTGCCAGCAGCCCCGGGGGATGGGGCGGCCTGGCAGATACGCAGTATTTT.